This is a list of T cell receptor beta chains from one sample in a study of cytomegalovirus exposure and HLA in healthy donors. Measured with immunoSEQ multiplex PCR; TCRdb has only the in-frame clones, and not every one. The table has 95,000 to 150,000 clones, 60% to 85% seen once. The sample was PBMCs. The receptor source for this set is a man aged 45-65 years in good health and CMV-seronegative. CDR3s include the opening cysteine and the closing phenylalanine or tryptophan. The D gene is left open where the match is weak. Clone size is given for some rows only: seen once, a few or many times, or a class if the clone is expanded.

D	size	V	J	CDR3	DNA
.	.	TRBV6-1	TRBJ1-6	CASSERRGRYNSPLHF	TGTGCCAGCAGTGAAAGGAGGGGTCGGTATAATTCACCCCTCCACTTT
TRBD1	.	TRBV5-4	TRBJ2-7	CASSLDRGDEQYF	TGTGCCAGCAGTTTGGACAGGGGCGACGAGCAGTACTTC
TRBD1	.	TRBV19	TRBJ1-5	CASSERTGWRPQHF	TGTGCCAGTAGCGAACGGACAGGGTGGCGGCCCCAGCATTTT
.	.	TRBV6-5	TRBJ2-2	CASSSDTAHTGELFF	TGTGCCAGCAGTTCGGACACAGCGCACACCGGGGAGCTGTTTTTT
.	.	TRBV6-5	TRBJ2-3	CASTPGRRHTDTQYF	TGTGCCAGCACCCCGGGAAGGAGACACACAGATACGCAGTATTTT
TRBD1	few	TRBV6-5	TRBJ1-5	CASSRQGVGNQPQHF	TGTGCCAGCAGTCGACAGGGCGTGGGGAATCAGCCCCAGCATTTT
TRBD2	.	TRBV5-4	TRBJ2-2	CASSFQRGNTGELFF	TGTGCCAGCAGCTTCCAGCGGGGGAACACCGGGGAGCTGTTTTTT
TRBD2	.	TRBV5-4	TRBJ2-3	CASSSPLERDTDTQYF	TGTGCCAGCAGCTCCCCCCTGGAGCGGGACACAGATACGCAGTATTTT
.	.	TRBV12-5	TRBJ2-5	CASGPGHEETQYF	TGTGCTAGTGGGCCGGGACACGAAGAGACCCAGTACTTC
.	.	TRBV9	TRBJ2-7	CASSVEGQATRQYF	TGTGCCAGCAGCGTAGAGGGACAAGCTACGAGGCAGTACTTC
.	.	TRBV7-9	TRBJ1-1	CASSLRGSAFF	TGTGCCAGCAGCTTACGAGGTAGCGCTTTCTTT
TRBD1	.	TRBV7-8	TRBJ1-3	CASSFSSDRGPPRTIYF	TGTGCCAGCAGCTTCTCTTCCGACAGGGGGCCACCCCGCACCATATATTTT
TRBD1	.	TRBV12-5	TRBJ1-1	CASGLIVTGVEVTEAFF	TGTGCTAGTGGTTTGATTGTGACAGGGGTTGAGGTCACTGAAGCTTTCTTT
TRBD1	.	TRBV7-6	TRBJ1-4	CASSSNPGGAGEKLFF	TGTGCCAGCAGCTCCAACCCAGGGGGCGCAGGTGAAAAACTGTTTTTT
.	.	TRBV7-9	TRBJ2-1	CASSLAGRDEQFF	TGTGCCAGCAGCTTAGCAGGGCGGGATGAGCAGTTCTTC
.	few	TRBV7-6	TRBJ1-1	CASSEGGRPFEAFF	TGTGCCAGCAGCGAAGGAGGGCGTCCTTTCGAAGCTTTCTTT
TRBD1	.	TRBV6-4	TRBJ2-2	CASGQGLDTGELFF	TGTGCCAGCGGACAGGGATTGGACACCGGGGAGCTGTTTTTT
.	once	TRBV6-1	TRBJ1-1	CASSDEAVRNTEAFF	TGTGCCAGCAGTGATGAGGCGGTCAGGAACACTGAAGCTTTCTTT
.	.	TRBV10-3	TRBJ2-7	CAISDPTRVHHPYEQYF	TGTGCCATCAGTGACCCAACGCGGGTCCATCACCCCTACGAGCAGTACTTC
TRBD2	.	TRBV6-6	TRBJ2-1	CASSIAGGEQFF	TGTGCCAGCAGTATAGCGGGGGGGGAGCAGTTCTTC
.	.	TRBV2	TRBJ1-2	CASSSDIISTNYGYTF	TGTGCCAGCAGCTCGGACATAATATCTACTAACTATGGCTACACCTTC
.	.	TRBV7-2	TRBJ1-2	CASSPRPEFYGYTF	TGTGCCAGCAGCCCTCGACCGGAGTTCTATGGCTACACCTTC
.	.	TRBV5-6	TRBJ2-1	CASSYTGGEDGGSYNEQFF	TGTGCCAGCAGCTACACGGGGGGCGAAGATGGAGGGTCTTACAATGAGCAGTTCTTC
.	.	TRBV5-1	TRBJ2-3	CASSRGSSGTDTQYF	TGCGCCAGCAGCCGAGGGTCTAGCGGCACAGATACGCAGTATTTT
TRBD2	.	TRBV10-3	TRBJ2-1	CAISGLAGNNEQFF	TGTGCCATCAGTGGCCTAGCGGGGAACAATGAGCAGTTCTTC
.	.	TRBV27	TRBJ1-1	CASSFQGWGTEAFF	TGTGCCAGCAGTTTCCAGGGGTGGGGCACTGAAGCTTTCTTT
TRBD1	few	TRBV11-2	TRBJ2-5	CASSSIDRGPETQYF	TGTGCCAGCAGCTCAATCGACAGGGGGCCGGAGACCCAGTACTTC
.	few	TRBV5-1	TRBJ1-1	CASSLVLRPMNTEAFF	TGCGCCAGCAGCTTGGTTTTGCGGCCGATGAACACTGAAGCTTTCTTT
.	.	TRBV7-9	TRBJ2-3	CASMGGATDTQYF	TGTGCCAGCATGGGCGGGGCCACAGATACGCAGTATTTT
TRBD1	.	TRBV7-8	TRBJ2-2	CASSFGTGETGELFF	TGTGCCAGCAGCTTCGGGACAGGGGAAACCGGGGAGCTGTTTTTT
.	few	TRBV28	TRBJ1-2	CASSPRDYGYTF	TGTGCCAGCAGTCCCCGAGACTATGGCTACACCTTC
.	many	TRBV9	TRBJ1-6	CASSVVGRDSPLHF	TGTGCCAGCAGCGTAGTGGGGAGGGATTCACCCCTCCACTTT
TRBD2	.	TRBV5-4	TRBJ2-5	CASSLTRGRETQYF	TGTGCCAGCAGCTTGACGCGGGGGAGGGAGACCCAGTACTTC
.	.	TRBV5-1	TRBJ2-3	CASSLGGLAPLDTQYF	TGCGCCAGCAGCTTGGGGGGACTCGCCCCTCTAGATACGCAGTATTTT
TRBD1	.	TRBV6-5	TRBJ2-5	CASSKGRGLVETQYF	TGTGCCAGCAGTAAAGGCAGGGGGCTGGTTGAGACCCAGTACTTC